Presented here are 6 T cell receptor beta chains from one specimen sequenced in a study of preoperative IRX-2 immunotherapy in early breast cancer. Libraries were prepared by immunoSEQ multiplex PCR; TCRdb keeps only in-frame clonotypes and omits some of them. Of 35,000 to 55,000 clones listed, about 95% are singletons. Sample treatment: preoperative locoregional IRX-2 cytokine immunotherapy. The source material was tumor tissue, sampled after IRX-2 immunotherapy. The origin of the receptors is a human donor with breast cancer.

The V and J genes are TRBV6-8 and TRBJ1-2; D call uncertain. The CDR3 runs to 17 residues. From germline, CDR1 is MNHGY and CDR2 SAAAGT. Trimming removed 0 bases from V and 5 bases from J, with 19 bases in between. CDR3 DNA: TGTGCCAGCAGTTACTCAAGGGCCGCGGGCCATAAATATGGCTACACCTTC. The encoded protein is CASSYSRAAGHKYGYTF.

The chain employs TRBV18 and TRBJ1-4; D unresolved. The CDR3 loop spans 15 amino acids. Germline values: CDR1 KGHSH, CDR2 LQKENI. V lost 4 bases to trimming and J lost 0 bases, with 9 bases between them. The CDR3 region has the DNA TGTGCCAGCTCACGCGGGGAGCCAACTAATGAAAAACTGTTTTTT. Its translation: CASSRGEPTNEKLFF.

In DNA form, the CDR3 reads TGTGCCAGCGTTCGGGCGGGGACTAACTATGGCTACACCTTC. Protein sequence: CASVRAGTNYGYTF. The chain employs TRBV6-1 and TRBJ1-2, with no clear D. Germline V gene sequence: CDR1 MNHNS, CDR2 SASEGT. V was cut by 8 bases and J by 0 bases, with 13 bases left in between. The CDR3 consists of 14 residues.

This rearrangement joins TRBV6-5 to TRBJ2-1, with TRBD1 matching 10 bases. After removal of 10 bases from V and 12 bases from J, the junction contained 12 bases not matched to a gene. The germline V gene has CDR1 MNHEY and CDR2 SVGAGI. The CDR3 has 13 amino acids. CDR3 nucleotide sequence: TGTGCCACTGGGGACAGGGGTGTTCAATCGCAGTTCTTC. This gives the protein CATGDRGVQSQFF.

This rearrangement joins TRBV5-1 to TRBJ1-1; 8 bases line up with TRBD1. V shed 2 bases, J shed 10 bases, and the junction held 16 bases outside the gene matches. The CDR3 covers 16 residues. The V gene's germline CDR1 is SGHRS and CDR2 YFSETQ. CDR3 amino acids: CASSFILGQARGGAFF. The CDR3 DNA reads TGCGCCAGCAGCTTTATTCTGGGACAGGCCAGAGGAGGAGCTTTCTTT.

This sequence joins TRBV18 and TRBJ1-5; D is possibly TRBD1 (5 bases). The CDR3 is made up of 16 amino acids. Deletions cut 2 bases from V and 6 bases from J, with 17 bases between. From germline, CDR1 is KGHSH and CDR2 LQKENI. Here the CDR3 reads CASSPGTGLNSQPQHF. CDR3 nucleotides: TGTGCCAGCTCACCAGGGACGGGGCTAAATAGTCAGCCCCAGCATTTT. The whole variable domain, remainder taken from reference TRBV18 and TRBJ1-5, is NAGVMQNPRHLVRRRGQEARLRCSPMKGHSHVYWYRQLPEEGLKFMVYLQKENIIDESGMPKERFSAEFPKEGPSILRIQQVVRGDSAAYFCASSPGTGLNSQPQHFGDGTRLSIL.